The table lists the clone carrying this TCR beta chain with many counts. As it was prepared, the TCRbeta library received unique molecular identifiers. TCRdb redid the calling of the PCR reads with MiXCR, one entry per CDR3 protein. The table lists some 240,000 distinct CDR3 sequences, approximately 12% of them singletons. The entry originates in a study of T-cell reconstitution after alpha-beta-depleted transplantation in children. The CDR3 totals 12 residues. Germline-derived CDR1 and CDR2 are DFQATT and SNEGSKA (reference sequence). Trimming removed 3 bases at V and 3 bases at J, with 8 bases between.

The V call is TRBV20-1, the J call TRBJ2-5; D unresolved. The sequencing used PBMCs from the stem cell graft donor, collected from the stem cell graft. This receptor was obtained from a human donor who donated a stem cell graft to a child with acute lymphoblastic leukemia. The CDR3 loop is CSASLGKETQYF. The CDR3 DNA is TGCAGTGCTAGTCTAGGAAAAGAGACCCAGTACTTC.